This T cell receptor (beta chain) was captured in a study of neurological immune-mediated disorders. TCRdb reprocessed the 5' RACE reads via MiXCR and lists one record per CDR3 protein. The sample includes some 38,000 distinct CDR3 sequences, roughly 14% seen only once; the top ten take roughly 30%. Ten or more counts support this clonotype. CDR1 and CDR2 (germline): SGHRS, YFSETQ. Trimming shortened V by 1 base and J by 3 bases, and 13 bases separated the two germline ends. The CDR3 extends over 15 amino acids. Sequenced input: PBMCs. This TCR was sampled from a woman in her fifties or sixties with HTLV-1-associated myelopathy (HAM/TSP). This chain links TRBV5-1 with TRBJ1-1, with D perhaps matching TRBD1 (5 bases). CDR3 in DNA: TGCGCCAGCAGCTTGATGGGGCGCCGAGACACTGAAGCTTTCTTT. Its protein product is CASSLMGRRDTEAFF.